This TCR beta chain came from a study of blood T cell repertoires in COVID-19. Study overall: The United States, Italy and Spain supplied acute and convalescent COVID-19 samples. Nucleic acid was either cDNA or gDNA, and it came from T cells, B-cell-depleted T cells, or PBMCs.

Data came from immunoSEQ multiplex PCR; TCRdb stores just in-frame clones and leaves some out. The data hold approximately 390,000 clones, with approximately 86% observed a single time. Specimen: PBMCs or T cells enriched from blood (not recorded which). The source of this sequence is a woman in her 40s with acute COVID-19.

CDR3 sequence: CASRKMTGDTEAFF. CDR3 coding DNA: TGTGCCAGCAGGAAGATGACAGGGGACACTGAAGCTTTCTTT. The gene calls are TRBV7-9 and TRBJ1-1, with 8 positions matching TRBD1. The germline V gene has CDR1 SEHNR and CDR2 FQNEAQ (reference sequence). J lost 3 bases, V lost 6 bases, and 6 bases had no gene match. The CDR3 runs 14 residues.